This paragraph reports one TCR beta chain. This clonotype was seen only a few times. Its antigen remains unidentified. Base qualities are not at hand, and no much larger clone is one base apart. This record belongs to a study of blood T cells in healthy people across ages (dated by TCRdb to between 2015 and 2016). Turning to the overall study: Template switching captured roughly one uniquely barcoded TCR beta cDNA molecule per two T cells in model experiments. The study measured age-related changes in TCR beta repertoire diversity using deep sequencing normalized with unique cDNA molecular identifiers. Donors were grouped into four age groups: young (average about 15 years), middle-aged (less than 40), aged (62) and long-lived (around 80). To avoid experimental bias, donors of different ages were distributed randomly across sequencing lanes. Using the same blood draw, the study looked at two additional independent replicas of 1 million unique cDNA reads for two donors, one aged 18 to 30 and the other aged 80 or older. General conclusions and limits of the study: Conclusive comparison of naive and antigen-experienced compartments was prevented by the profiling of bulk unsorted PBMCs. Because the CMV infection status of the donors was unknown, age-related changes in expanded clonotypes may potentially have been confounded. As age increased, observed TCR beta diversity per million T cells dropped in a roughly linear way, and a significant reduction was already evident by age about 36. Compared with the aged group, the long-lived group had more naive CD4+ T cells, fewer expanded clones and increased TCR diversity, a pattern suggesting age selection. The percentage of naive T cells measured by flow cytometry correlated strongly with observed TCR beta diversity. Total diversity estimates from one million sequenced T cells were considered lower bounds and underestimates.

Library construction relied on 5' RACE. The sequencing machine was an Illumina HiSeq 2500. A second PCR of roughly 6 to 11 cycles was run with a J-beta primer mix and a sample-barcoded 5' primer. A template-switch 5' adaptor carrying 12 random nucleotides introduced a unique molecular identifier onto each TCR beta cDNA molecule. Each sample yielded at least 3 million CDR3-containing paired-end reads. First-strand cDNA was synthesized from all RNA with the Mint cDNA synthesis kit, primed by a TRBC-specific oligonucleotide. All cDNA was treated with uracil-DNA glycosylase and then went through a first 18-cycle PCR with the universal primers M1SS and BC2_uni_R. In the paper's pipeline: For normalization, 1 million high-quality reads, each with a distinct molecular identifier, were randomly selected from each sample. Reads sharing molecular identifiers were discarded rather than binned into consensus sequences. MiTCR, set to a Q25 quality threshold and the strictest error-elimination algorithm, was used for CDR3 identification, clonotype clustering and error correction. Lower-bound total TCR beta diversity was estimated with a nonparametric unseen species model using Euler transformation. The public sequencing data were trimmed at Q25 with fastp and processed into clonotypes with MiXCR by TCRdb, which kept only in-frame beta chains. CDR3 protein sequences are deduplicated, and each keeps its most common genes and DNA. These V and J calls rely on TCRdb rather than the paper's analysis. The sample yields just over 1 million distinct CDR3 sequences; under 45% were counted once. The ten most abundant clones make up approximately 19% of the sample.

Donors were under 40 systemically healthy Caucasian individuals from Russia aged roughly 6 to 100 years. Each donor gave 8 to 10 milliliters of peripheral blood, drawn into EDTA-treated Vacutainer tubes. Ficoll-Paque density-gradient centrifugation was used to isolate PBMCs, with at least 6.5 million per sample. Total RNA was extracted from PBMCs with Trizol reagent, with at least 5.5 micrograms obtained per sample. For every donor, flow cytometry on a PBMC aliquot measured the percentage of naive CD45RAhigh/CD27high T cells. Including cysteine and phenylalanine, the CDR3 has 12 amino acids. Only the CDR3 DNA stays, 36 bases, in frame from base 1. The V and J ends are trimmed by 1 base and 0 bases, leaving 3 bases between them. The germline V gene (reference sequence) supplies CDR1 DFQATT and CDR2 SNEGSKA.

The rearrangement combines TRBV20-1 with TRBJ1-2; no D gene is confidently identified. Sequences were obtained from blood. The clonotype originates from a woman aged 55-69 years in good health. The DNA reads as follows: TGCAGTGCTAGAGCCCCTAACTATGGCTACACCTTC. The encoded protein is CSARAPNYGYTF.